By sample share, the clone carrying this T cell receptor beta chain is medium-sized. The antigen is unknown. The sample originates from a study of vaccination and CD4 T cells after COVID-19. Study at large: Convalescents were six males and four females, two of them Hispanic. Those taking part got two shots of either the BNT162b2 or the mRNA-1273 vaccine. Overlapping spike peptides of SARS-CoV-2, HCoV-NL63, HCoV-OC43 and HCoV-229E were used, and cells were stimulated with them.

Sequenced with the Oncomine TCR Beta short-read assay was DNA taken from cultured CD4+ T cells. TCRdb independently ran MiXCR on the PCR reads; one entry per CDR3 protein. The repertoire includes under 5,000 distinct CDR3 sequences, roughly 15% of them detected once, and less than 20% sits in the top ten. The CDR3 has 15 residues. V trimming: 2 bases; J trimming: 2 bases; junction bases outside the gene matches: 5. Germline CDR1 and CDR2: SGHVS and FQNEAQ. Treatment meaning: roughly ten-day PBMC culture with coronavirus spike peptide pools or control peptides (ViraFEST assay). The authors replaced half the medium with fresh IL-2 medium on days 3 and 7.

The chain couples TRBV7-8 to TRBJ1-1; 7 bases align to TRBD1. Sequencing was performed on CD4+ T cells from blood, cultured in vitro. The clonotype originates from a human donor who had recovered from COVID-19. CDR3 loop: CASSLWDRPNTEAFF. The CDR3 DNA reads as TGTGCCAGCAGCTTATGGGACAGACCAAACACTGAAGCTTTCTTT.